Listed below are T cell receptor beta chains from one sample, sequenced in a study of glioma-infiltrating T cells. TCRdb reprocessed the multiplex PCR reads via MiXCR and lists one record per CDR3 protein. In the table there are 44,000 or so distinct CDR3 sequences, approximately 20% of which are singletons. Input material: glioma tissue, nonneoplastic brain tissue, or PBMCs (not recorded which). These receptors originate from a human donor with low-grade glioma or glioblastoma, undergoing nonglioma brain surgery, or in good health (not recorded which). Each CDR3 is given without its conserved first and last residue. The size entry is marked missing in some rows and otherwise reads once, few, many or a size class.

v_gene | abundance | CDR3aa
TRBV11-2 | NA | ASSLDSGQNTGAF
TRBV27 | many | ASSRDRSYEQY
TRBV6-2/TRBV6-3 | many | ATSGLAGALSYEQY
TRBV27 | many | ASSTNRVGHGYT
TRBV20-1 | many | SARERGGLYNEQF
TRBV6-6 | many | ASSYGTGELF
TRBV2 | few | ASSGAYEQY
TRBV27 | many | ASSAGGTQETQY
TRBV20-1 | many | SAGDNQYNQPQH
TRBV6-2/TRBV6-3 | NA | ASSPTGGGTPHEQY
TRBV7-2 | many | ASSSRPSSYNEQF
TRBV29-1 | few | SVAIETGAGGYT
TRBV7-9 | NA | ASSRWDSPTEAF
TRBV7-9 | few | ASSSTVGNQPQH
TRBV29-1 | NA | SVEAGVGNEQF
TRBV11-1 | NA | ASSTLPGPYERY
TRBV11-2 | many | ASSEQNYGYT
TRBV28 | NA | ANSRNFFQH
TRBV7-9 | many | ASSTESDTQY
TRBV27 | medium-sized | ASSPGTGFNQPQH
TRBV11-3 | many | ASSPSSYNEQF
TRBV7-9 | NA | ASRATGANIQY
TRBV3-1 | many | ASSGTSGELF
TRBV7-2 | many | ASSLQSNQPQH
TRBV5-1 | many | ASSADSTNTEAF
TRBV27 | many | ASRPRGSTNEKLF
TRBV3-1 | many | ASSQELEQPQH
TRBV20-1 | many | SAMGDSYEQY
TRBV20-1 | NA | SARPRATYEQF
TRBV27 | NA | ASSPKGLAGYHEQF
TRBV11-3 | many | ASSLDRVGELF
TRBV7-2 | many | ASSSVPGDTIY
TRBV6-1 | medium-sized | ASSGQGWETQY
TRBV6-1 | many | ASVLAGDDYREQF
TRBV19 | NA | ASSAPSDTDTQY
TRBV28 | many | ASSSSGEEDTQY
TRBV4-1 | many | ASSQGSGYSYEQY